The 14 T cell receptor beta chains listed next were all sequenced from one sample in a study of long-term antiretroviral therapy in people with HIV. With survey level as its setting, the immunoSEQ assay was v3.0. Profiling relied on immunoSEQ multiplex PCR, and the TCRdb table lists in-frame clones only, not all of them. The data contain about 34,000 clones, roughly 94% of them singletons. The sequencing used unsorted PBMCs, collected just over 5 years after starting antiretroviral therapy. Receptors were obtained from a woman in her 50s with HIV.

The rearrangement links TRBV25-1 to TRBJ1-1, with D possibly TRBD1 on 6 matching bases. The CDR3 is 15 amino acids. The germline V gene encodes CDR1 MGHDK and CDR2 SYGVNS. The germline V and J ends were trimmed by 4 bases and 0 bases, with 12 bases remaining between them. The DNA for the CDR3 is TGTGCCAGCAGTGCGGCAGGGGCCGTGAACACTGAAGCTTTCTTT. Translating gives CASSAAGAVNTEAFF.

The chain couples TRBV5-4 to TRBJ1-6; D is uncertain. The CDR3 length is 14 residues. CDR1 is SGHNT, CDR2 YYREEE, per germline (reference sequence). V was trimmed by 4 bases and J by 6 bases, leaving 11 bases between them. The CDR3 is CASSDQLGNSPLHF. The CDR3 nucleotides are TGTGCCAGCAGCGATCAATTGGGTAATTCACCCCTCCACTTT.

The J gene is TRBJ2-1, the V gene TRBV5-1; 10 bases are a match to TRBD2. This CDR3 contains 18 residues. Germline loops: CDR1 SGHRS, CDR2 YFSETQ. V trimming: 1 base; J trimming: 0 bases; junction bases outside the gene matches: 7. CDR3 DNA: TGCGCCAGCAGCTTGCGGCTAGCGGGGGTCAGCTCCTACAATGAGCAGTTCTTC. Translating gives CASSLRLAGVSSYNEQFF.

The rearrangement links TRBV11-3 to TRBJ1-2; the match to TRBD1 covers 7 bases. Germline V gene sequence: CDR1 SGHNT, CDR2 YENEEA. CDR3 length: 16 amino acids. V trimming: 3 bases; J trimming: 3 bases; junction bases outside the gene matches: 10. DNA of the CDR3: TGTGCCAGCAGCTTCACCCCGACAGGGCCGGACTATGGCTACACCTTC. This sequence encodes CASSFTPTGPDYGYTF. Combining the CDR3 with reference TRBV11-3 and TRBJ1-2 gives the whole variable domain EAGVVQSPRYKIIEKKQPVAFWCNPISGHNTLYWYLQNLGQGPELLIRYENEEAVDDSQLPKDRFSAERLKGVDSTLKIQPAELGDSAVYLCASSFTPTGPDYGYTFGSGTRLTVV.

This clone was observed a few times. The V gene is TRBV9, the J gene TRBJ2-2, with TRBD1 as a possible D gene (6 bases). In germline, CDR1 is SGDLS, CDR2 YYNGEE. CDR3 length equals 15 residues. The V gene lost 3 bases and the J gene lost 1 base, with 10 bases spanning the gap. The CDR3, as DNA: TGTGCCAGCAGCGCGGACAGCTGGAACACCGGGGAGCTGTTTTTT. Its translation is CASSADSWNTGELFF.

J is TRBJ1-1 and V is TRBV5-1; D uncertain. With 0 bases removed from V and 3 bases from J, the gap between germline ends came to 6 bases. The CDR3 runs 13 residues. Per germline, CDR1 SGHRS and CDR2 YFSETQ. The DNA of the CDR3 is TGCGCCAGCAGCTTGGCCGTATACACTGAAGCTTTCTTT. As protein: CASSLAVYTEAFF.

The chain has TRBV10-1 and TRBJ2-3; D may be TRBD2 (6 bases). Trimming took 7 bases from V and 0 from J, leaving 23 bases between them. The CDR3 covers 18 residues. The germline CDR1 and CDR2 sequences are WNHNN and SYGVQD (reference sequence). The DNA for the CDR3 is TGCGCCAGCACCCCGGAGGGGTTCTATATATCTAGCACAGATACGCAGTATTTT. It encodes CASTPEGFYISSTDTQYF.

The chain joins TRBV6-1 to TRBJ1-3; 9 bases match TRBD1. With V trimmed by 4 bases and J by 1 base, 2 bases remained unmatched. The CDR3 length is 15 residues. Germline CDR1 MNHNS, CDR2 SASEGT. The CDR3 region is CASSATGGSGNTIYF. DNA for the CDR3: TGTGCCAGCAGTGCGACAGGGGGGTCTGGAAACACCATATATTTT.

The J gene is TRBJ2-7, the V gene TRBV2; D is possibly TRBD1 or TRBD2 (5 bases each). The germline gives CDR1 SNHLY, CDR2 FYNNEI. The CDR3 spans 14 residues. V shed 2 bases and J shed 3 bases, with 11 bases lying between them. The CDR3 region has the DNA TGTGCCAGCAGTGAATCGGGGACCCTCTACGAGCAGTACTTC. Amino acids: CASSESGTLYEQYF. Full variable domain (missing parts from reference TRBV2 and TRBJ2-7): EPEVTQTPSHQVTQMGQEVILRCVPISNHLYFYWYRQILGQKVEFLVSFYNNEISEKSEIFDDQFSVERPDGSNFTLKIRSTKLEDSAMYFCASSESGTLYEQYFGPGTRLTVT.

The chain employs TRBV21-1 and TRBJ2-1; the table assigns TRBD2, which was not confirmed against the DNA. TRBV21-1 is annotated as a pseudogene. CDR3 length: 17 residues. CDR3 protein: CASTPGETRGGANEQFF. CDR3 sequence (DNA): TGTGCCAGCACCCCAGGAGAAACTCGCGGGGGGGCCAATGAGCAGTTCTTC.

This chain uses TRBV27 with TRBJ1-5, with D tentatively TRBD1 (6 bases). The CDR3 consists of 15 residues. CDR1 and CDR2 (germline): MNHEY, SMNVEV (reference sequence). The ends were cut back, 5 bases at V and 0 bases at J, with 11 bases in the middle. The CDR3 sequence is CASSLMTGSNQPQHF. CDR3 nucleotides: TGTGCCAGCAGTCTTATGACAGGTAGCAATCAGCCCCAGCATTTT.

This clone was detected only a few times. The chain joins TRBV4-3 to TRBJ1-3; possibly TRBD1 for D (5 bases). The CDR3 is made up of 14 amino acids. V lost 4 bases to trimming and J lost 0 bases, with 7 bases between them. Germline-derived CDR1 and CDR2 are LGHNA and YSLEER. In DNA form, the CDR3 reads TGCGCCAGCAGCCGACAGCTCTCTGGAAACACCATATATTTT. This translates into CASSRQLSGNTIYF.

The CDR3 coding sequence is TGCGCCAGCAGCTTGGACAGAAGCACAGATACGCAGTATTTT. This translates into CASSLDRSTDTQYF. The chain recombines TRBV5-1 with TRBJ2-3; D not resolved. Per the germline V gene, CDR1 is SGHRS and CDR2 is YFSETQ. The V end was cut by 0 bases, the J end by 0 bases, with 5 bases between. The CDR3 length is 14 residues.

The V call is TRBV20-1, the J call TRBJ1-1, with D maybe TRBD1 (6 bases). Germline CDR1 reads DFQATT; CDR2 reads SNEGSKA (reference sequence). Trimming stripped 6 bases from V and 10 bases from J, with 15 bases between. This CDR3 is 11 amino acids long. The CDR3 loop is CSAGSQGGAFF. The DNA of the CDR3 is TGCAGTGCAGGGTCTCAAGGGGGAGCTTTCTTT.